This T cell receptor beta chain was obtained from a study of blood T cell repertoires in COVID-19. Looking at the study overall: The origin of the acute and convalescent COVID-19 samples was the United States, Italy and Spain. T cells, B-cell-depleted T cells, or PBMCs supplied cDNA or gDNA.

As originally analysed: Nucleated cell counts were estimated from reference gene primer amplification. Assay: immunoSEQ multiplex PCR; the TCRdb copy retains only in-frame clones and omits some. V, J and clone size were drawn from that table, and D and trimming were deduced from the DNA. The table has under 60,000 clones, 75% to 90% seen once; the top ten hold roughly 5%. This CDR3 has 16 residues. V was clipped by 4 bases and J by 5 bases; unmatched bases: 12. Germline V gene sequence: CDR1 MDHEN, CDR2 SYDVKM. Sequencing used peripheral blood. This TCR came from a human donor in a cohort sampled during active COVID-19. This chain uses TRBV28 with TRBJ1-2; 8 nucleotides agree with TRBD1. The CDR3 nucleotides are TGTGCCAGCAGTTCCGGACAGGGACCCTCTCTTTATGGCTACACCTTC. Protein product: CASSSGQGPSLYGYTF.